This TCR beta chain was identified in a study of blood T cell repertoires in COVID-19. Study information: Samples came from the United States, Italy and Spain, spanning acute and convalescent COVID-19. Sources were T cells, B-cell-depleted T cells, or PBMCs; the material itself was cDNA or gDNA.

Germline V gene sequence: CDR1 KGHDR, CDR2 SFDVKD. Between the trimmed V and J ends, which lost 3 bases and 6 bases, there was a span of 14 bases. The CDR3 is made up of 15 amino acids. Authors' data handling: Estimation of nucleated cell counts was performed using reference gene primer amplification. Sequencing was performed with immunoSEQ multiplex PCR; in TCRdb, only in-frame clones are kept and a portion is missing. V and J calls and clone size are copied from that table; D and trimming were computed from the DNA. This sample has under 25,000 clones, with approximately 88% found just once. The source material was peripheral blood. The chain employs TRBV24-1 and TRBJ2-1, with a tentative D call TRBD1 (5 bases). The TCR comes from a human donor in a cohort sampled during active COVID-19. The CDR3 reads CATSDSRERGNEQFF. Written as DNA, the CDR3 is TGTGCCACCAGTGATAGCAGGGAAAGGGGCAATGAGCAGTTCTTC.